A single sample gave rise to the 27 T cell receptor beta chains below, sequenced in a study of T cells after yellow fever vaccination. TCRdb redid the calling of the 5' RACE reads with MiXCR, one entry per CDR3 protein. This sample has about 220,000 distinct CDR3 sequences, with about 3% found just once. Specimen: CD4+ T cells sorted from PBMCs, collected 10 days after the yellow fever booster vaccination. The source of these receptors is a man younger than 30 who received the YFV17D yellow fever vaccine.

CDR3 DNA: TGTGCCAGCAGCCAAGCCGGCCCCCGGTCGGATGAGCAGTTCTTC. It yields the protein CASSQAGPRSDEQFF. This rearrangement joins TRBV3-1 to TRBJ2-1; no clear D gene. V shed 1 base and J shed 8 bases, with 15 bases lying between them. From germline, CDR1 is LGHDT and CDR2 YNNKEL (reference sequence). The CDR3 is 15 residues long.

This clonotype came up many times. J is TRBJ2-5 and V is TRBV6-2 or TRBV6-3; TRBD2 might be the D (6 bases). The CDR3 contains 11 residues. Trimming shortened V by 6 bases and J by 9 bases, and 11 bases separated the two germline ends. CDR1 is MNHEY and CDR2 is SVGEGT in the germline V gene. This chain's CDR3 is CASRGTLAQYF. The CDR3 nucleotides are TGTGCCAGCAGGGGGACTTTGGCCCAGTACTTC.

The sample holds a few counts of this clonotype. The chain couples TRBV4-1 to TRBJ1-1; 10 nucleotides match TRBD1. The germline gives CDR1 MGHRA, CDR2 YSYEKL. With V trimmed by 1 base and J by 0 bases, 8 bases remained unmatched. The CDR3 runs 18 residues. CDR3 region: CASSQVTGTGVLNTEAFF. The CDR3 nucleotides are TGCGCCAGCAGCCAAGTGACCGGGACAGGGGTTTTGAACACTGAAGCTTTCTTT.

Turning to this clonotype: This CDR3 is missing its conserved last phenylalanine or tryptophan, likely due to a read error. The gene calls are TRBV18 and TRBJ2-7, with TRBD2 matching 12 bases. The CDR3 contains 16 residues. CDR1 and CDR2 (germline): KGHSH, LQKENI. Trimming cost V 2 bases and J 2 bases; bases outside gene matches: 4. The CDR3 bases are TGTGCCAGCTCACCATCGGGACTAGCGGGTACCTACGAGCAGTACTCC. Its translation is CASSPSGLAGTYEQYS.

DNA for the CDR3: TGTGCCAGCAGACCTGGGACAGGTAAAGAGACCCAGTACTTC. It is translated as CASRPGTGKETQYF. The chain links TRBV12-3 or TRBV12-4 to TRBJ2-5; 8 bases fit TRBD1. The CDR3 loop spans 14 amino acids. After removal of 6 bases from V and 3 bases from J, the junction contained 6 bases not matched to a gene.

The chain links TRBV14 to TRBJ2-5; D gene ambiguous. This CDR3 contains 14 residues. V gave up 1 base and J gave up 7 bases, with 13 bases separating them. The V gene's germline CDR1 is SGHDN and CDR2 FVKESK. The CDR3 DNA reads TGTGCCAGCAGCCAAGCGGGTTCACCGCGGACCCAGTACTTC. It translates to CASSQAGSPRTQYF.

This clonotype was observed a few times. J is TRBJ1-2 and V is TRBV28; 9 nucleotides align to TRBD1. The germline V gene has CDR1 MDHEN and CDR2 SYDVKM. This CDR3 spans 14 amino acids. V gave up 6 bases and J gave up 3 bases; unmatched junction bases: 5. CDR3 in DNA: TGTGCCAGCAGCCCCGGGACAGGGCACTATGGCTACACCTTC. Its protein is CASSPGTGHYGYTF.

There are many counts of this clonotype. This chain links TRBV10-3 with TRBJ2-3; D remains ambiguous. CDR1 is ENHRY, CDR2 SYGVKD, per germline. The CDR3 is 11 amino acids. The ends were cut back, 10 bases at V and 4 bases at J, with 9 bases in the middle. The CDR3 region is CATQAPDTQYF. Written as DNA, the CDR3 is TGTGCCACTCAGGCCCCAGATACGCAGTATTTT.

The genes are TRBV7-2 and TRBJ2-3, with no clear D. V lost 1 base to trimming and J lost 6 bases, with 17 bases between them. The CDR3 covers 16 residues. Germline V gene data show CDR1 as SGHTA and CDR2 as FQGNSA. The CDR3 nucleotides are TGTGCCAGCAGCTTAGTTACTTTGGGCGCCTCGGATACGCAGTATTTT. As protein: CASSLVTLGASDTQYF. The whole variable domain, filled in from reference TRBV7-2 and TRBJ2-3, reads GAGVSQSPSNKVTEKGKDVELRCDPISGHTALYWYRQSLGQGLEFLIYFQGNSAPDKSGLPSDRFSAERTGGSVSTLTIQRTQQEDSAVYLCASSLVTLGASDTQYFGPGTRLTVL.

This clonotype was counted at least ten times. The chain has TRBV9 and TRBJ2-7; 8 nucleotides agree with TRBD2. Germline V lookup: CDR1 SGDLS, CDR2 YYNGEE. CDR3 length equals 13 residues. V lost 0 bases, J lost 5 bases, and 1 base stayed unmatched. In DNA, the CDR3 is TGTGCCAGCAGCGTAGGCGGGGGGAACGAGCAGTACTTC. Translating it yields CASSVGGGNEQYF.

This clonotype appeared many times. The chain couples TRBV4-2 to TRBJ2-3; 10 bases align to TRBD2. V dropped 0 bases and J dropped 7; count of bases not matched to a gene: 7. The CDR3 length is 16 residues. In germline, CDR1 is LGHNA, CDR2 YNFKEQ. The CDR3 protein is CASSQDLTSGVHTQYF. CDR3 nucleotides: TGTGCCAGCAGCCAAGATTTAACTAGCGGGGTACATACGCAGTATTTT.

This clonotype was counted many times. The CDR3 nucleotides are TGTGCCAGCGGGCTTTCGGCAGGGGGATACTATGGCTACACCTTC. It is translated as CASGLSAGGYYGYTF. V usage is TRBV27 and J usage is TRBJ1-2; the match to TRBD1 covers 7 bases. The junction had 12 bases not matched to a gene; V was cut back by 8 bases and J by 3 bases. The germline V gene encodes CDR1 MNHEY and CDR2 SMNVEV (reference sequence). The length of the CDR3 is 15 residues.

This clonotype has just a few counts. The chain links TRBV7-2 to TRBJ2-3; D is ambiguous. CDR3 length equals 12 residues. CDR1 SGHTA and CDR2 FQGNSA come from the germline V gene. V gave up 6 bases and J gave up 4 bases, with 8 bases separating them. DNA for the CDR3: TGTGCCAGCAGGATCCAGGCAGATACGCAGTATTTT. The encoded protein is CASRIQADTQYF.

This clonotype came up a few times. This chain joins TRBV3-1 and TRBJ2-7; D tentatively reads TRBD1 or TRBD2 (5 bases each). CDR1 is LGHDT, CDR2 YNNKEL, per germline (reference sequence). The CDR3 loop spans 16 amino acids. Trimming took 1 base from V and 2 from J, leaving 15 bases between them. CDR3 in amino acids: CASSQVPGTGTYEQYF. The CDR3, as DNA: TGTGCCAGCAGCCAAGTCCCCGGGACGGGAACCTACGAGCAGTACTTC.

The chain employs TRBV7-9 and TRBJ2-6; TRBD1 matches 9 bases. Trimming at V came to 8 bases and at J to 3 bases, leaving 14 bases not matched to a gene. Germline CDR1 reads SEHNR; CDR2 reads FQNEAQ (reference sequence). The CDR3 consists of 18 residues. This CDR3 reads CASPGLGTGHSGANVLTF. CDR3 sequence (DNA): TGTGCCAGCCCGGGCCTTGGGACAGGGCATAGTGGGGCCAACGTCCTGACTTTC.

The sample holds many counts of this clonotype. In DNA form, the CDR3 reads TGCAGCGTTGTCAGAACAGGGAACATTCAGTACTTC. Translated: CSVVRTGNIQYF. The gene calls are TRBV29-1 and TRBJ2-4, with D perhaps TRBD1 (6 bases). The CDR3 is 12 residues long. Trimming left V 4 bases short and J 7 bases short, with 11 bases between. Germline V lookup: CDR1 SQVTM, CDR2 ANQGSEA. Supplemented by reference TRBV29-1 and TRBJ2-4, the full variable domain reads SAVISQKPSRDICQRGTSLTIQCQVDSQVTMMFWYRQQPGQSLTLIATANQGSEATYESGFVIDKFPISRPNLTFSTLTVSNMSPEDSSIYLCSVVRTGNIQYFGAGTRLSVL.

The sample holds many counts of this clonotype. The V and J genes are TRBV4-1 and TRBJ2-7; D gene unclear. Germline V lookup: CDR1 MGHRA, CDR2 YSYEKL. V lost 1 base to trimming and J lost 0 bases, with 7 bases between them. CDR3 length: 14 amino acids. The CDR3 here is CASSQVTASYEQYV. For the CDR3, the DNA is TGCGCCAGCAGCCAAGTCACAGCCTCCTACGAGCAGTACGTC.

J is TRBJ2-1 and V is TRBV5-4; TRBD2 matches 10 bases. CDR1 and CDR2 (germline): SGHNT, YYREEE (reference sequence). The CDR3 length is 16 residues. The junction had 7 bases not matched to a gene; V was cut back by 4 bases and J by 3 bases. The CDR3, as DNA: TGTGCCAGCAGCCACAAGCGGGGGGGCCTCTACAATGAGCAGTTCTTC. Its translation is CASSHKRGGLYNEQFF. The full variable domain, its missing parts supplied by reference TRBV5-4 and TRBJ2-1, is ETGVTQSPTHLIKTRGQQVTLRCSSQSGHNTVSWYQQALGQGPQFIFQYYREEENGRGNFPPRFSGLQFPNYSSELNVNALELDDSALYLCASSHKRGGLYNEQFFGPGTRLTVL.

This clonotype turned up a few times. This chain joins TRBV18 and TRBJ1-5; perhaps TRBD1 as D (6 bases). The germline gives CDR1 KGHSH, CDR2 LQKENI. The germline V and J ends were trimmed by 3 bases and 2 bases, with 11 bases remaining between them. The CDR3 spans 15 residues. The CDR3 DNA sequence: TGTGCCAGCTCACCCAACAGGGTTGGCAATCAGCCCCAGCATTTT. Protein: CASSPNRVGNQPQHF. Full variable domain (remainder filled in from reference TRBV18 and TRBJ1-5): NAGVMQNPRHLVRRRGQEARLRCSPMKGHSHVYWYRQLPEEGLKFMVYLQKENIIDESGMPKERFSAEFPKEGPSILRIQQVVRGDSAAYFCASSPNRVGNQPQHFGDGTRLSIL.

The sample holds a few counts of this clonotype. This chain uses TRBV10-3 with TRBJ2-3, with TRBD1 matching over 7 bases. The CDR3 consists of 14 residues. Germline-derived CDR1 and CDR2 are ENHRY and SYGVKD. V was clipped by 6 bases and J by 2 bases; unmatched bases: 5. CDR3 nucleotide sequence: TGTGCCATCAGAGACAGGGTCTACACAGATACGCAGTATTTT. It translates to CAIRDRVYTDTQYF.

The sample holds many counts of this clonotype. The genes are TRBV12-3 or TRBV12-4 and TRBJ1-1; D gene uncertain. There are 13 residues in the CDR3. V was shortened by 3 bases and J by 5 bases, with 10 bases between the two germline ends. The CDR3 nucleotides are TGTGCCAGCAGTTTCCGGGTAGGGACTGAAGCTTTCTTT. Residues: CASSFRVGTEAFF.

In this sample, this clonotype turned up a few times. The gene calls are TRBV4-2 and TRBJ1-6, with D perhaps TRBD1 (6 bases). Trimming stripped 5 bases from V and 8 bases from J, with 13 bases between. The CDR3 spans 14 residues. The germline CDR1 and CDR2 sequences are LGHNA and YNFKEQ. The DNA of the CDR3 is TGTGCCAGCAGCGTACAGGGATCTGATTCACCCCTCCACTTT. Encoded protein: CASSVQGSDSPLHF.

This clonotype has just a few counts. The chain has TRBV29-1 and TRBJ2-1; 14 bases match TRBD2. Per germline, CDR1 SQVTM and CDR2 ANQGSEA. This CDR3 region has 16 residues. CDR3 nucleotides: TGCAGTATGACTAGCGGGGGGGCTAGCTCCTACAATGAGCAGTTCTTC. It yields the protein CSMTSGGASSYNEQFF.

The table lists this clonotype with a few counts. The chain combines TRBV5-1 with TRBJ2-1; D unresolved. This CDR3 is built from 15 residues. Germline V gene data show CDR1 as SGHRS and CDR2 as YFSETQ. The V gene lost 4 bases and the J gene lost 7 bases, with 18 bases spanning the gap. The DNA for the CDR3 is TGCGCCAGCAGCCAGGTAGGGAACGGAAGGAATGAGCAGTTCTTC. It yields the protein CASSQVGNGRNEQFF.

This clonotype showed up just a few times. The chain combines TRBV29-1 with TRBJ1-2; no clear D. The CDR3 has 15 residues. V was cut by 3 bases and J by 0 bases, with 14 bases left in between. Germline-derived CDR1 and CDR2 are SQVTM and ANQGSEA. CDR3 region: CSVEPGLGTNYGYTF. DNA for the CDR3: TGCAGCGTTGAGCCCGGACTCGGTACTAACTATGGCTACACCTTC.

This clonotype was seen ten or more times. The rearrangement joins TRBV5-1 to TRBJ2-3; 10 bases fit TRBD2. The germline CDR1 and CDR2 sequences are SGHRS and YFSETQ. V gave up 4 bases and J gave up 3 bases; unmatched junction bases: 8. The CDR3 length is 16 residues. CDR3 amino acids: CASSGLLAGWTDTQYF. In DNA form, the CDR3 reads TGCGCCAGCAGCGGATTACTAGCGGGGTGGACAGATACGCAGTATTTT.

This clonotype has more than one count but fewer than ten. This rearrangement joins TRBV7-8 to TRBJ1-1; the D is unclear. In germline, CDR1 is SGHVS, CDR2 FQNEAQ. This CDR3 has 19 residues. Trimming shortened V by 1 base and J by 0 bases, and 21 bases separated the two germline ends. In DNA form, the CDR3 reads TGTGCCAGCAGCTTAGTCGGATGGATTCGGGCGATCATGAACACTGAAGCTTTCTTT. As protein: CASSLVGWIRAIMNTEAFF.